Listed here are 20 T cell receptor beta chains from one sample, sequenced in a study of blood T cells in healthy people across ages. Next came a second PCR, run for roughly 6 to 11 cycles, which used a sample-barcoded 5' primer along with a J-beta primer mix. MiXCR was run by TCRdb on the 5' RACE reads, yielding one entry per CDR3 protein. The data show over 1.5 million distinct CDR3 sequences, about 50% seen once. Sequenced sample: blood. The receptors derive from a woman aged 40 to 49 in good health.

This clonotype was counted between two and nine times. This chain joins TRBV4-1 and TRBJ2-7; perhaps TRBD1 as D (6 bases). Germline V gene data show CDR1 as MGHRA and CDR2 as YSYEKL. The CDR3 loop spans 13 amino acids. The V end lost 1 base, the J end lost 4 bases, and 8 bases lay between the germline ends. The CDR3 here is CASSQGTEYEQYF. In nucleotides, the CDR3 is TGCGCCAGCAGCCAAGGGACAGAATACGAGCAGTACTTC.

For this clonotype: The junction does not match germline at one end; this may be a read error. The chain has TRBV20-1 and TRBJ2-3; 14 bases agree with TRBD2. Germline V CDR1 and CDR2: DFQATT, SNEGSKA (reference sequence). CDR3 length equals 16 residues. CDR3 protein: CGASLWTSGGSDTQYF. CDR3 sequence (DNA): TGCGGTGCTAGCCTCTGGACTAGCGGGGGGTCAGATACGCAGTATTTT.

This clonotype was detected a few times. The V gene is TRBV28, the J gene TRBJ1-2; D is perhaps TRBD1 (5 bases). Germline CDR1 and CDR2: MDHEN and SYDVKM. The CDR3 totals 15 residues. Trimming removed 3 bases at V and 6 bases at J, with 17 bases between. CDR3 DNA sequence: TGTGCCAGCAGTTTTTTTAGGGGTGGACGGGATGGCTACACCTTC. Encoded protein: CASSFFRGGRDGYTF.

This clonotype was seen only a few times. This chain links TRBV9 with TRBJ1-1; D uncertain. Trimming removed 3 bases from V and 11 bases from J, with 8 bases in between. Germline CDR1 reads SGDLS; CDR2 reads YYNGEE. The CDR3 spans 10 residues. DNA of the CDR3: TGTGCCAGCAGCGAGGGTAGGGCTTTCTTT. Its protein is CASSEGRAFF.

This chain connects TRBV20-1 to TRBJ2-4; no definite D call. This CDR3 has 15 amino acids. Germline assignment: CDR1 DFQATT and CDR2 SNEGSKA (reference sequence). Trimming left V 1 base short and J 0 bases short, with 10 bases between. This CDR3 reads CSARAREVAKNIQYF. The CDR3 region has the DNA TGCAGTGCTAGAGCAAGAGAAGTAGCCAAAAACATTCAGTACTTC.

The chain joins TRBV28 to TRBJ2-7; 9 bases line up with TRBD1. The CDR3 runs 14 residues. Germline CDR1 MDHEN, CDR2 SYDVKM. Trimming removed 7 bases from V and 3 bases from J; junction bases left unmatched: 7. CDR3 amino acids: CASIPDRGVYEQYF. CDR3 DNA: TGTGCCAGCATTCCGGACAGGGGAGTCTACGAGCAGTACTTC.

This clonotype was detected only a few times. The V call is TRBV12-3 or TRBV12-4, the J call TRBJ1-5; D is undetermined. Trimming took 1 base from V and 5 from J, leaving 12 bases between them. The CDR3 is 15 amino acids. The CDR3 DNA reads TGTGCCAGCAGTTTAGGAGGTCGGTGGGATCAGCCCCAGCATTTT. It codes for CASSLGGRWDQPQHF.

This chain joins TRBV19 and TRBJ2-6; D might be TRBD1 (5 bases). Trimming pared 4 bases from V and 2 bases from J, leaving 9 bases between. The CDR3 loop spans 15 amino acids. Germline V lookup: CDR1 LNHDA, CDR2 SQIVND (reference sequence). CDR3 sequence (DNA): TGTGCCAGTAGTACAGGGTACCCTGGGGCCAACGTCCTGACTTTC. This gives the protein CASSTGYPGANVLTF. Full variable domain (remainder filled in from reference TRBV19 and TRBJ2-6): DGGITQSPKYLFRKEGQNVTLSCEQNLNHDAMYWYRQDPGQGLRLIYYSQIVNDFQKGDIAEGYSVSREKKESFPLTVTSAQKNPTAFYLCASSTGYPGANVLTFGAGSRLTVL.

The chain uses TRBV18 and TRBJ2-7; D gene unclear. The CDR3 has 13 amino acids. Germline CDR1 is KGHSH and CDR2 is LQKENI. Trimming pared 2 bases from V and 12 bases from J, leaving 17 bases between. CDR3 coding DNA: TGTGCCAGCTCACCAGAATTTCAGGACCGCACGTACTTC. Its protein is CASSPEFQDRTYF.

The rearrangement uses TRBV6-5 and TRBJ1-2, with TRBD1 as a possible D gene (6 bases). The length of the CDR3 is 15 residues. The germline gives CDR1 MNHEY, CDR2 SVGAGI. Trimming removed 0 bases from V and 1 base from J, with 9 bases in between. The CDR3 protein is CASSYSSQGNYGYTF. CDR3 bases: TGTGCCAGCAGTTACTCCTCACAGGGTAACTATGGCTACACCTTC.

There are a few counts of this clonotype. The CDR3 region is CASSLVPQTSGGQQETQYF. The CDR3, as DNA: TGTGCCAGCAGCTTAGTTCCCCAAACTAGCGGGGGCCAACAAGAGACCCAGTACTTC. This chain uses TRBV11-2 with TRBJ2-5, with 11 bases aligning to TRBD2. This CDR3 contains 19 residues. Per the germline V gene, CDR1 is SGHAT and CDR2 is FQNNGV. V shed 1 base and J 2 bases; nucleotides not matched to a gene: 12.

This clonotype was seen more than once but under ten times. The chain combines TRBV14 with TRBJ2-3; 8 bases map to TRBD2. The J segment lost 5 bases and the V segment lost 0 bases, leaving 16 bases of the junction unmatched. The germline V gene has CDR1 SGHDN and CDR2 FVKESK. This CDR3 spans 19 amino acids. CDR3 amino acids: CASSQDSYSSGVFGDTQYF. The CDR3 region has the DNA TGTGCCAGCAGCCAAGATTCTTACAGTAGCGGGGTTTTTGGAGATACGCAGTATTTT.

The table lists this clonotype with a few counts. V gene TRBV14 combines with J gene TRBJ2-7; D gene unclear. The CDR3 is 14 amino acids. Per germline, CDR1 SGHDN and CDR2 FVKESK. V lost 0 bases and J 0 bases, leaving 6 bases between the germline ends. As DNA, the CDR3 is TGTGCCAGCAGCCAAGATTTTAACTCCTACGAGCAGTACTTC. The encoded protein is CASSQDFNSYEQYF.

The J gene is TRBJ1-1, the V gene TRBV6-5, with a possible D match to TRBD1 (6 bases). Germline CDR1 reads MNHEY; CDR2 reads SVGAGI. V shed 2 bases and J shed 0 bases, with 10 bases lying between them. The length of the CDR3 is 15 residues. In DNA form, the CDR3 reads TGTGCCAGCAGTTACGGAACAGGGATGAACACTGAAGCTTTCTTT. It codes for CASSYGTGMNTEAFF.

The rearrangement uses TRBV6-2 or TRBV6-3 and TRBJ2-7; 7 positions agree with TRBD1. Germline trimming cut 8 bases from V and 6 bases from J; bases unmatched to any gene: 13. The CDR3 is 14 residues long. CDR1 is MNHEY and CDR2 is SVGEGT in the germline V gene. CDR3 in amino acids: CASCAGTAPLEQYF. The DNA of the CDR3 is TGTGCCAGCTGTGCCGGGACAGCCCCTCTCGAGCAGTACTTC.

This sequence joins TRBV15 and TRBJ2-1; D is unresolved. Germline CDR1 is LNHNV and CDR2 is YYDKDF (reference sequence). Trimming left V 5 bases short and J 3 bases short, with 20 bases between. This CDR3 contains 17 residues. The CDR3 reads CATSPTSAKDVYNEQFF. CDR3 bases: TGTGCCACCAGCCCAACGAGCGCCAAGGACGTCTACAATGAGCAGTTCTTC.

This clonotype was seen a single time. The V call is TRBV28, the J call TRBJ2-3; the match to TRBD2 covers 8 bases. V lost 10 bases, J lost 0 bases, and 9 bases stayed unmatched. CDR3 size: 15 residues. CDR1 MDHEN and CDR2 SYDVKM come from the germline V gene. The CDR3 region has the DNA TGTGCCACCATGACGGGGGGGGCTAGCACAGATACGCAGTATTTT. The encoded protein is CATMTGGASTDTQYF.

The sample holds many counts of this clonotype. This chain connects TRBV28 to TRBJ1-2; tentative D call: TRBD1 (5 bases). Per germline, CDR1 MDHEN and CDR2 SYDVKM. The CDR3 contains 14 residues. Trimming pared 5 bases from V and 0 bases from J, leaving 10 bases between. The CDR3 DNA reads TGTGCCAGCAGTCCTCAGGGAACTAACTATGGCTACACCTTC. This translates into CASSPQGTNYGYTF.

This clonotype was seen a few times. The rearrangement links TRBV24-1 to TRBJ2-5; TRBD1 matches at 7 bases. The CDR3 loop spans 15 amino acids. V shed 4 bases and J 5 bases; nucleotides not matched to a gene: 9. Germline V gives CDR1 KGHDR, CDR2 SFDVKD. CDR3 in DNA: TGTGCCACCAGTGACCCTCGACAGGGTGTGGAGACCCAGTACTTC. The encoded protein is CATSDPRQGVETQYF.

The table lists this clonotype with a few counts. V and J are TRBV3-1 and TRBJ1-5; no clear D gene. Germline assignment: CDR1 LGHDT and CDR2 YNNKEL (reference sequence). The CDR3 loop spans 15 amino acids. Trimming pared 4 bases from V and 3 bases from J, leaving 13 bases between. The CDR3 reads CASSLGPEFNQPQHF. CDR3 DNA: TGTGCCAGCAGCCTGGGCCCGGAGTTCAATCAGCCCCAGCATTTT.